These T cell receptor beta chains were read from a single sample in a study of technical replicates of blood from a few donors. TCRdb's copy holds only in-frame clones and misses some; the assay was immunoSEQ multiplex PCR. Here the sample spans about 73,000 clones, approximately 93% being singletons. Input material: T cells isolated from PBMCs. Receptors originate from a human donor in good health. The CDR3 runs from the conserved cysteine through the conserved F or W. A D gene is named only where the DNA matches it firmly. Where a row states a size, it is once, few, many or the class of an expanded clone; other rows omit it.

j_gene | abundance | d_gene | v_gene | CDR3nt | CDR3aa
TRBJ2-7 | - | TRBD1 | TRBV5-1 | TGCGCCAGCGGCAGGGAGGACAGGGCTGGTGAGCAGTACTTC | CASGREDRAGEQYF
TRBJ2-7 | - | TRBD1 | TRBV7-2 | TGTGCCAGCAGCCCCAACCCTAATTACGGGACAGGGACCTACGAGCAGTACTTC | CASSPNPNYGTGTYEQYF
TRBJ1-2 | - | TRBD1 | TRBV11-2 | TGTGCCAGCAGCTCCCTGACAGGGTCCCACTATGGCTACACCTTC | CASSSLTGSHYGYTF
TRBJ1-2 | - | - | TRBV19 | TGTGCCAGTAGTATAGTTCCGGACTCTAACTATGGCTACACCTTC | CASSIVPDSNYGYTF
TRBJ2-7 | - | - | TRBV14 | TGTGCCAGCAGCCAAGAAGAGACTAGTTCCTACGAGCAGTACTTC | CASSQEETSSYEQYF
TRBJ1-1 | - | TRBD1 | TRBV9 | TGTGCCAGCAGCAGGCAGGGGGGTAATGATGAAGCTTTCTTT | CASSRQGGNDEAFF
TRBJ2-1 | - | TRBD1 | TRBV29-1 | TGCAGCGTTGAAGGGGGGGATTCGGACAGGGCTTCCTACAATGAGCAGTTCTTC | CSVEGGDSDRASYNEQFF
TRBJ2-2 | once | - | TRBV11-3 | TGTGCCAGCAGCCGCAGCGGGACAAACACCGGGGAGCTGTTTTTT | CASSRSGTNTGELFF
TRBJ1-1 | - | TRBD1 | TRBV4-1 | TGCGCCAGCAGGCAGACAGGGGTGGTGTCTGAAGCTTTCTTT | CASRQTGVVSEAFF
TRBJ1-2 | - | - | TRBV30 | TGTGCCTGGAGTGAGGGGATTGGCTATGGCTACACCTTC | CAWSEGIGYGYTF
TRBJ2-7 | - | - | TRBV6-6 | TGTGCCAGCAGGCCCCAGGGTAACCACGAGCAGTACTTC | CASRPQGNHEQYF
TRBJ2-5 | - | - | TRBV11-3 | TGTGCCAGCAGCTTAGGGTCCAGGGCGGGAAAGACCCAGTACTTC | CASSLGSRAGKTQYF
TRBJ2-2 | - | TRBD2 | TRBV7-6 | TGTGCCAGCAGCCCAACTAGCGCCAGCACCGGGGAGCTGTTTTTT | CASSPTSASTGELFF
TRBJ1-1 | - | - | TRBV30 | TGTGCCTGGAGAGGAGGCAGGCTGAGAGGCACTGAAGCTTTCTTT | CAWRGGRLRGTEAFF
TRBJ1-1 | few | - | TRBV5-1 | TGCGCCAGCACCTTGTTTGGGCCAATGAACACTGAAGCTTTCTTT | CASTLFGPMNTEAFF
TRBJ2-2 | - | - | TRBV2 | TGTGCCAGCACCCCATTCACCGGGGAGCTGTTTTTT | CASTPFTGELFF
TRBJ2-5 | once | TRBD1 | TRBV4-1 | TGCGCCAGCAAAGGCCTGGGACAGCAAGAGACCCAGTACTTC | CASKGLGQQETQYF
TRBJ1-4 | - | - | TRBV2 | TGTGCCACCCAAGGGACTGCCGCCGAAAAACTGTTTTTT | CATQGTAAEKLFF
TRBJ2-6 | - | - | TRBV19 | TGTGCCAGTAACGGGGCTGGGGCCAACGTCCTGACTTTC | CASNGAGANVLTF
TRBJ2-1 | - | - | TRBV10-3 | TGTGCCATCGGGACCGAGGGGGAGAGCCGTTACAATGAGCAGTTCTTC | CAIGTEGESRYNEQFF
TRBJ1-2 | - | TRBD1 | TRBV5-1 | TGCGCCAGCAGCACCCAGGGGGCGGATAACTATGGCTACACCTTC | CASSTQGADNYGYTF
TRBJ1-5 | - | TRBD1 | TRBV27 | TGTGCCAGCAGCAGAAACAGGGGTATGAGTCAGCCCCAGCATTTT | CASSRNRGMSQPQHF
TRBJ1-5 | - | TRBD1 | TRBV27 | TGTGCCAGCAGTCCCGGTGGAGGGGGCCTGATTCAGCCCCAGCATTTT | CASSPGGGGLIQPQHF
TRBJ1-5 | once | - | TRBV6-6 | TGTGCCAGCGGGAGCAGCAATCAGCCCCAGCATTTT | CASGSSNQPQHF
TRBJ1-1 | - | TRBD1 | TRBV4-2 | TGTGCCAGCAGCCAAGGGAGGCAGGGGGCGTCCCCTGAAGCTTTCTTT | CASSQGRQGASPEAFF
TRBJ1-4 | - | TRBD1 | TRBV5-1 | TGCGCCAGCAGCTTGGCCGGGACAGCCAATGAAAAACTGTTTTTT | CASSLAGTANEKLFF
TRBJ2-2 | - | TRBD1 | TRBV5-1 | TGCGCCAGCAGCCCGGTGGGGGGCAGCAGGGGGCATCCCGGGGAGCTGTTTTTT | CASSPVGGSRGHPGELFF
TRBJ1-1 | - | - | TRBV20-1 | TGCAGTGCTAGAGGGAAGGGGTCCTTT | CSARGKGSF
TRBJ2-3 | - | - | TRBV2 | TGTGCCAGCGGGCCTCAGGCAGATACGCAGTATTTT | CASGPQADTQYF